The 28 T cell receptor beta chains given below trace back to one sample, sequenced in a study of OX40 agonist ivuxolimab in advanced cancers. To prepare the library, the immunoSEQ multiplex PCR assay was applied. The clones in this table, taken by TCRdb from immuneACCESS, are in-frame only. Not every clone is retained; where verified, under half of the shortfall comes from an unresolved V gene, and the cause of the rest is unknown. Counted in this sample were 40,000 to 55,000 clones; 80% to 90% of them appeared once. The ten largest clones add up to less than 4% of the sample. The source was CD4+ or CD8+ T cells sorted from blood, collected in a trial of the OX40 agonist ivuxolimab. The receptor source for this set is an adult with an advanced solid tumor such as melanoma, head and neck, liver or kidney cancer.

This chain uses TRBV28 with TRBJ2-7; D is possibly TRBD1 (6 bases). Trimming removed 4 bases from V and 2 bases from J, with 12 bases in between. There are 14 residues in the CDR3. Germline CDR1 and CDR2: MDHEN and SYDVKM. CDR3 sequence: CASSSGTSAYEQYF. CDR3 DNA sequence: TGTGCCAGCAGTTCCGGGACAAGTGCCTACGAGCAGTACTTC.

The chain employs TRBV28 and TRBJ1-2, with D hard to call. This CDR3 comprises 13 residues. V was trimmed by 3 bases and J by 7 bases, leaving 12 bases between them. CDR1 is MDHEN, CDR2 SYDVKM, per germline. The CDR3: CASSFGGQGGYTF. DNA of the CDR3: TGTGCCAGCAGTTTTGGTGGGCAAGGTGGCTACACCTTC.

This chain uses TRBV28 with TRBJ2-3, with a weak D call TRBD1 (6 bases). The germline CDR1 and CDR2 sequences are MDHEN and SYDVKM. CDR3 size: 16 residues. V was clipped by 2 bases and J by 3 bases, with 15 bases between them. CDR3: CASSLKGAGETDTQYF. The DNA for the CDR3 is TGTGCCAGCAGTTTAAAAGGGGCAGGGGAGACAGATACGCAGTATTTT.

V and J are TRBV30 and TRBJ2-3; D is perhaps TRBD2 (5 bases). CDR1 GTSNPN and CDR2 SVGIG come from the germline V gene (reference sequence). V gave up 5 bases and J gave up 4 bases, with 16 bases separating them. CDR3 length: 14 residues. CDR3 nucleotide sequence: TGTGCCTGGGGACTCCCAGTAGGGCCAGATACGCAGTATTTT. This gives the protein CAWGLPVGPDTQYF.

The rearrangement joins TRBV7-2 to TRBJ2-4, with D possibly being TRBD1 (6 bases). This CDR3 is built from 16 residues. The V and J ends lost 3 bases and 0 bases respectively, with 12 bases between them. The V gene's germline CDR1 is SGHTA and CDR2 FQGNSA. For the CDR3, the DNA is TGTGCCAGCAGCTTCTCAGGGGTTTTAGCCAAAAACATTCAGTACTTC. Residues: CASSFSGVLAKNIQYF.

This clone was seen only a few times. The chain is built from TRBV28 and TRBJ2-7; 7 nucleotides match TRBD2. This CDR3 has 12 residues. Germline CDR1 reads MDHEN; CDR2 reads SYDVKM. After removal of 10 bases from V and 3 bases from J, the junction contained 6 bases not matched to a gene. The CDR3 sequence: CATGEGLYEQYF. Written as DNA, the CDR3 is TGTGCCACCGGGGAGGGGCTCTACGAGCAGTACTTC. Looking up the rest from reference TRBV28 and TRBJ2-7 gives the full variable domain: DVKVTQSSRYLVKRTGEKVFLECVQDMDHENMFWYRQDPGLGLRLIYFSYDVKMKEKGDIPEGYSVSREKKERFSLILESASTNQTSMYLCATGEGLYEQYFGPGTRLTVT.

DNA of the CDR3: TGTGCCAGCAGCTGGGGTACAGGGGGCAGCCAGCCCCAGCATTTT. Protein sequence: CASSWGTGGSQPQHF. The chain uses TRBV7-8 and TRBJ1-5, with TRBD1 matching 9 bases. Germline loops: CDR1 SGHVS, CDR2 FQNEAQ. Trimming took 4 bases from V and 7 from J; bases not matched to a gene: 8. The CDR3 spans 15 residues. The entire variable domain, with the rest obtained from reference TRBV7-8 and TRBJ1-5, is as follows: GAGVSQSPRYKVAKRGQDVALRCDPISGHVSLFWYQQALGQGPEFLTYFQNEAQLDKSGLPSDRFFAERPEGSVSTLKIQRTQQEDSAVYLCASSWGTGGSQPQHFGDGTRLSIL.

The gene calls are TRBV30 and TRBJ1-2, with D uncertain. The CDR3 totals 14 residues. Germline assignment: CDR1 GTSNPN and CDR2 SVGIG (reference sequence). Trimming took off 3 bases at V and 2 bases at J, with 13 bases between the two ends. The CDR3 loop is CAWRAPGGNYGYTF. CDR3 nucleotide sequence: TGTGCCTGGAGGGCCCCTGGAGGGAACTATGGCTACACCTTC.

The CDR3 bases are TGTGCCAGCAGTTTAGGATCGACAGGGAATACGGGCTACACCTTC. This sequence encodes CASSLGSTGNTGYTF. V and J are TRBV28 and TRBJ1-2; 7 bases agree with TRBD1. In germline, CDR1 is MDHEN, CDR2 SYDVKM. Trimming at V came to 2 bases and at J to 8 bases, leaving 11 bases not matched to a gene. This CDR3 is 15 amino acids long.

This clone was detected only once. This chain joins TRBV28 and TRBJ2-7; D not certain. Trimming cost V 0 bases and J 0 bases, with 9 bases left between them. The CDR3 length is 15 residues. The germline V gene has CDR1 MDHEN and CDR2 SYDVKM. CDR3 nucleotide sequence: TGTGCCAGCAGTTTATGGACAAGGAGCTCCTACGAGCAGTACTTC. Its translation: CASSLWTRSSYEQYF.

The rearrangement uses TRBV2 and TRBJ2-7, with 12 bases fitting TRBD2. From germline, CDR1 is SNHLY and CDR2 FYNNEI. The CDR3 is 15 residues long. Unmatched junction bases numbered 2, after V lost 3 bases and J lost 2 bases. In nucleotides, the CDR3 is TGTGCCAGCAGTGACAGGACTAGCGGGACCTACGAGCAGTACTTC. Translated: CASSDRTSGTYEQYF. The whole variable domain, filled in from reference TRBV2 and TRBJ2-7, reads EPEVTQTPSHQVTQMGQEVILRCVPISNHLYFYWYRQILGQKVEFLVSFYNNEISEKSEIFDDQFSVERPDGSNFTLKIRSTKLEDSAMYFCASSDRTSGTYEQYFGPGTRLTVT.

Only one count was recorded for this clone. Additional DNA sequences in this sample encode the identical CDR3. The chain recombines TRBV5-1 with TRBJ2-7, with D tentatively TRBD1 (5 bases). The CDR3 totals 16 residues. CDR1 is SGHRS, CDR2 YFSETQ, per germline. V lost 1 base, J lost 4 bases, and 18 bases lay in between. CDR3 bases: TGCGCCAGCAGCTTGCGCAGGGATCCGTCTGGGTACGAGCAGTACTTC. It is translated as CASSLRRDPSGYEQYF.

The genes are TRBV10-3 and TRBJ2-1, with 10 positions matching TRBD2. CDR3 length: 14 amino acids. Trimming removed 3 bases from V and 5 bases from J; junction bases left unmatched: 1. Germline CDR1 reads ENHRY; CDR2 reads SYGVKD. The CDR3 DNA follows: TGTGCCATCAGTGACCTAGCGGGGGACAATGAGCAGTTCTTC. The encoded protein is CAISDLAGDNEQFF.

The CDR3, as DNA: TGTGCCAGCAGCTTAGCGTCGAGCGGGGGGGCCTACAATGAGCAGTTCTTC. Translating gives CASSLASSGGAYNEQFF. The chain combines TRBV7-2 with TRBJ2-1; 10 bases fit TRBD2. Germline V CDR1 and CDR2: SGHTA, FQGNSA. The CDR3 loop spans 17 amino acids. J was trimmed by 2 bases and V by 0 bases; bases with no gene match: 4.

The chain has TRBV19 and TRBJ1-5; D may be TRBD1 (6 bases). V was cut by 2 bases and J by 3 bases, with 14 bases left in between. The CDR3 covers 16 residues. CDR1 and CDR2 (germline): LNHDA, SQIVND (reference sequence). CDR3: CASSILKGQNNQPQHF. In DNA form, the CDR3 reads TGTGCCAGTAGTATACTAAAAGGACAGAACAATCAGCCCCAGCATTTT.

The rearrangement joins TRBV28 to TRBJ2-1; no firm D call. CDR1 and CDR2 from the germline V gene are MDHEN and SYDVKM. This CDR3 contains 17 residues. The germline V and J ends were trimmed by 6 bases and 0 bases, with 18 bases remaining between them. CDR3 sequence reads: CASRPLIMKSSYNEQFF. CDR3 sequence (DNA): TGTGCCAGCAGACCCTTGATAATGAAAAGCTCCTACAATGAGCAGTTCTTC. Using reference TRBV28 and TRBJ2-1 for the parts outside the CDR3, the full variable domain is DVKVTQSSRYLVKRTGEKVFLECVQDMDHENMFWYRQDPGLGLRLIYFSYDVKMKEKGDIPEGYSVSREKKERFSLILESASTNQTSMYLCASRPLIMKSSYNEQFFGPGTRLTVL.

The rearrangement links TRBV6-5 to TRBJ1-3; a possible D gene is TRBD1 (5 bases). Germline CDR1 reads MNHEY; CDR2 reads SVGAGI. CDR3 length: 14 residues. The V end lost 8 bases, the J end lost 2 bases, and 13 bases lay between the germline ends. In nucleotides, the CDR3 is TGTGCCAGCTCCCGCAGGGCGGCTGGAAACACCATATATTTT. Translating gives CASSRRAAGNTIYF.

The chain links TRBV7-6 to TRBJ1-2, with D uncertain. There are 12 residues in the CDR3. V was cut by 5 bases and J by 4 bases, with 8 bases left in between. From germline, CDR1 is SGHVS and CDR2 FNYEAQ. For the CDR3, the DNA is TGTGCCAGCAGCCCAGGAGTCTATGGCTACACCTTC. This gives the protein CASSPGVYGYTF.

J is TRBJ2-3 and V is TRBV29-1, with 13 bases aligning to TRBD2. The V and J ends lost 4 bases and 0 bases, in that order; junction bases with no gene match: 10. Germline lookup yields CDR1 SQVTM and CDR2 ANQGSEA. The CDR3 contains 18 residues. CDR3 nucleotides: TGCAGCGTTGCGGGACTAGCGGGACTATTTCTTAGCACAGATACGCAGTATTTT. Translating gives CSVAGLAGLFLSTDTQYF.

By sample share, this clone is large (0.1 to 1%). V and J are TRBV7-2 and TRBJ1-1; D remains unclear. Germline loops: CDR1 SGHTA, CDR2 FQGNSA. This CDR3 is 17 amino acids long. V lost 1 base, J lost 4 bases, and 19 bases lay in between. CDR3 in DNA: TGTGCCAGCAGCTTAGTAGTGTTGGGTTCGGGGTTCACTGAAGCTTTCTTT. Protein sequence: CASSLVVLGSGFTEAFF.

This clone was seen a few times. In DNA form, the CDR3 reads TGTGCCAGCAGCGTACACTCGGGGGCCTCTGGAAACACCATATATTTT. It is translated as CASSVHSGASGNTIYF. The chain combines TRBV9 with TRBJ1-3, with D possibly TRBD1 on 6 matching bases. V lost 1 base and J 0 bases, leaving 11 bases between the germline ends. The CDR3 runs 16 residues. Germline loops: CDR1 SGDLS, CDR2 YYNGEE.

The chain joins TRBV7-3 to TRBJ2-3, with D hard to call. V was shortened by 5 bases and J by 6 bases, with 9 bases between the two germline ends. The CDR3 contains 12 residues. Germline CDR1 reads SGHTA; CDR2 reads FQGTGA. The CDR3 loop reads CASSESRDTQYF. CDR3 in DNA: TGTGCCAGCAGCGAGAGTCGGGATACGCAGTATTTT.

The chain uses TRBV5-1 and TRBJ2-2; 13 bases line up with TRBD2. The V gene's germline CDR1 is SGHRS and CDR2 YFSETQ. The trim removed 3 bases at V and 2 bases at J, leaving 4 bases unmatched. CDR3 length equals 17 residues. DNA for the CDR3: TGCGCCAGCAGCTGGACTAGCGGGAGTCCCAACACCGGGGAGCTGTTTTTT. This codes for CASSWTSGSPNTGELFF. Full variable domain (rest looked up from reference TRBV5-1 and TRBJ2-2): KAGVTQTPRYLIKTRGQQVTLSCSPISGHRSVSWYQQTPGQGLQFLFEYFSETQRNKGNFPGRFSGRQFSNSRSEMNVSTLELGDSALYLCASSWTSGSPNTGELFFGEGSRLTVL.

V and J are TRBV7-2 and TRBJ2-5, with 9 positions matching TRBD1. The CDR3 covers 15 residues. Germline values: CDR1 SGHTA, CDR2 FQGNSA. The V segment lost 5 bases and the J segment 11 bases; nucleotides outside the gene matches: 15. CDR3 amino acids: CASSMPTGGTGEQYF. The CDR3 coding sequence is TGTGCCAGCAGCATGCCGACAGGGGGAACTGGTGAGCAGTACTTC.

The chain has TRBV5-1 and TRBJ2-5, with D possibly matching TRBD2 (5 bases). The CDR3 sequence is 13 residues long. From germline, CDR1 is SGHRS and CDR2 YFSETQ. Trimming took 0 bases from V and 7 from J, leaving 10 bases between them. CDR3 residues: CASSLGESGTQYF. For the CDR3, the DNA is TGCGCCAGCAGCTTGGGGGAGTCGGGGACCCAGTACTTC.

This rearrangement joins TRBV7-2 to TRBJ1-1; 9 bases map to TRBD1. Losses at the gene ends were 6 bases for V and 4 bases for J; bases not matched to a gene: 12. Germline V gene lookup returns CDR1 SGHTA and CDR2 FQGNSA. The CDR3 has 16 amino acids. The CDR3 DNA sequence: TGTGCCAGCAGACCCGGACAGGGGACAAGGGCCACTGAAGCTTTCTTT. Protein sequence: CASRPGQGTRATEAFF.

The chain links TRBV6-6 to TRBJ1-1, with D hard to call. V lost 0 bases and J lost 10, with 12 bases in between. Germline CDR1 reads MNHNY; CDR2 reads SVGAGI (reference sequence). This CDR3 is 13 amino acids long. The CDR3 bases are TGTGCCAGCAGTTACTCGAATGGTGCAGGAGCTTTCTTT. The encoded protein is CASSYSNGAGAFF.

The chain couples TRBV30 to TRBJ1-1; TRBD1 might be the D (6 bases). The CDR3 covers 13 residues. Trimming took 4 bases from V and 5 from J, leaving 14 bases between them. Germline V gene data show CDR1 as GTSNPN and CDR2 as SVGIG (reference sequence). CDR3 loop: CAWKQGVGTEAFF. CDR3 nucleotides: TGTGCCTGGAAACAGGGCGTGGGTACTGAAGCTTTCTTT.